This T cell receptor (beta chain) derives from a study of cytomegalovirus exposure and HLA in healthy donors. Per the germline V gene, CDR1 is SGHTS and CDR2 is YDEGEE. The CDR3 has 15 amino acids. Trimming removed 4 bases from V and 2 bases from J; junction bases left unmatched: 8. About this clone: The antigen is not known.

Study outcomes and limitations: Later analysis associated a missense DCLRE1C variant with TCR beta V- and J-gene trimming. Rates of TCR association differed by HLA locus in a later analysis, with DRB1 highest and HLA-C lowest.

The PCR was carried out with 60 Vbeta primers and 13 Jbeta primers. The method was immunoSEQ multiplex PCR; TCRdb's version includes in-frame clones alone and lacks a portion of them. The table includes about 190,000 clones, approximately 80% detected once. The sample consisted of PBMCs. This clonotype was sampled from a woman aged 30 to 39 in good health and CMV-seronegative. The rearrangement joins TRBV5-8 to TRBJ2-7; TRBD1 aligns across 8 bases. The CDR3 nucleotides are TGTGCCAGCAGCACCGGACAGGGACCAACCTACGAGCAGTACTTC. Amino acid sequence: CASSTGQGPTYEQYF. Complete variable domain (other parts from reference TRBV5-8 and TRBJ2-7): EAGVTQSPTHLIKTRGQQATLRCSPISGHTSVYWYQQALGLGLQFLLWYDEGEERNRGNFPPRFSGRQFPNYSSELNVNALELEDSALYLCASSTGQGPTYEQYFGPGTRLTVT.